A selection of T cell receptor beta chains follows, all from one sample in a study of cytomegalovirus exposure and HLA in healthy donors. Method: immunoSEQ multiplex PCR; TCRdb's copy keeps in-frame clones and lacks some. The data show roughly 60,000 clones, roughly 94% seen once. The sample consisted of PBMCs. Receptors were obtained from a woman aged 18-29 years in good health and CMV-seronegative. Both conserved end residues are part of each CDR3. The D gene is left open where the match is weak. Expanded clones get a size class; other rows say once, few or many, or leave the size out.

j_call d_call clone_size v_call cdr3_nt cdr3_aa
TRBJ2-1 TRBD2 NA TRBV2 TGTGCCAGCAGGGGGCTCGGGGGGGCTTTCTACAATGAGCAGTTCTTC CASRGLGGAFYNEQFF
TRBJ2-1 TRBD2 NA TRBV6-1 TGTGCCAGCACCTATAAGGGCCCGCGGGGGGGCTTTTTCTTC CASTYKGPRGGFFF
TRBJ1-5 NA NA TRBV19 TGTGCCAGTAGTATGCAGTCAGGCAGGGGCCCCAATCAGCCCCAGCATTTT CASSMQSGRGPNQPQHF
TRBJ2-5 NA NA TRBV6-5 TGTGCCAGCAGTACACAAGACAGTCAAGAGACCCAGTACTTC CASSTQDSQETQYF
TRBJ2-1 NA NA TRBV13 TGTGCCAGCAGCTCATCGGAAGACAGGATCTACAATGAGCAGTTCTTC CASSSSEDRIYNEQFF
TRBJ1-6 NA NA TRBV6-1 TGTGCCAGCAGTTTCGGGGAAAATTCACCCCTCCACTTT CASSFGENSPLHF
TRBJ1-6 NA NA TRBV6-5 TGTGCCAGCAAAGGCCTAGATAATAATTCACCCCTCCACTTT CASKGLDNNSPLHF
TRBJ2-1 TRBD2 NA TRBV9 TGTGCCAGCAGCGTATTAGCGGGAGGAGGCGAGCAGTTCTTC CASSVLAGGGEQFF
TRBJ2-7 NA NA TRBV2 TGTGCCAGCAGTGTTACCTACGAGCAGTACTTC CASSVTYEQYF
TRBJ1-4 TRBD1 NA TRBV6-1 TGTGCCAGCAGTTCGGACAGGGTTAATGAAAAACTGTTTTTT CASSSDRVNEKLFF
TRBJ1-2 NA NA TRBV2 TGTGCCAGCAGTGCGAGGACAGTGGCCTATGGCTACACCTTC CASSARTVAYGYTF
TRBJ2-2 TRBD1 NA TRBV28 TGTGCCAGCAGCCTTGGGACAGTAAACACCGGGGAGCTGTTTTTT CASSLGTVNTGELFF
TRBJ1-4 TRBD1 NA TRBV11-3 TGTGCCAGCAGCTTAGGCACTTCCGGGACAGGCAGCGAAAAACTGTTTTTT CASSLGTSGTGSEKLFF
TRBJ2-2 TRBD1 NA TRBV5-1 TGCGCCAGGAATACAGGGGGCAAGTTTGACACCGGGGAGCTGTTTTTT CARNTGGKFDTGELFF
TRBJ1-5 NA NA TRBV7-9 TGTGCCAGCAGCTTAGGGCCCAATCAGCCCCAGCATTTT CASSLGPNQPQHF
TRBJ2-1 TRBD2 NA TRBV29-1 TGCAGCTGTATGACTAGCGGCTACAATGAGCAGTTCTTC CSCMTSGYNEQFF
TRBJ1-1 NA NA TRBV27 TGTGCCAGCAGAACGGTGGGGCGTGTTGAAGCTTTCTTT CASRTVGRVEAFF
TRBJ2-1 TRBD1 few TRBV6-4 TGTGCCAGCAGCGAAAAGGGGGCTGATAATGAGCAGTTCTTC CASSEKGADNEQFF
TRBJ2-1 TRBD2 NA TRBV4-3 TGCGCCAGCAGCCAAGATCTTAGCGGGGGCGCCTACAATGAGCAGTTCTTC CASSQDLSGGAYNEQFF
TRBJ2-1 TRBD2 NA TRBV6-5 TGTGCCAGCAGGTTGGGGGGGAGGTACAATGAGCAGTTCTTC CASRLGGRYNEQFF
TRBJ2-5 NA NA TRBV6-6 TGTGCCAGCAGGCTCCCGGGGGATCAAGAGACCCAGTACTTC CASRLPGDQETQYF
TRBJ2-1 NA NA TRBV6-4 TGTGCCAGCAGTGACTCGATCGACAGGCCCTACAATGAGCAGTTCTTC CASSDSIDRPYNEQFF
TRBJ2-5 NA NA TRBV12-5 TGTGCTAGTGGTTTGGCGCAAGAGACCCAGTACTTC CASGLAQETQYF
TRBJ2-1 NA NA TRBV7-9 TGTGCCAGCACCCGGCGAGACTCCAATGAGCAGTTCTTC CASTRRDSNEQFF
TRBJ2-1 TRBD2 NA TRBV28 TGTGCCAGCAGTTCGGGAGGGTTCTACAATGAGCAGTTCTTC CASSSGGFYNEQFF
TRBJ2-1 TRBD1 NA TRBV7-2 TGTGCCAGCAGCTGGGACAGGCATGAGCAGTTCTTC CASSWDRHEQFF
TRBJ2-7 TRBD2 NA TRBV9 TGTGCCAGCAGCCTAGCGGGGGTCACGAGGGAGCAGTACTTC CASSLAGVTREQYF
TRBJ2-1 TRBD2 NA TRBV2 TGTGCCACCTCGGACCCCGGACTAGTCGGCGATGAGCAGTTCTTC CATSDPGLVGDEQFF
TRBJ2-2 TRBD1 few TRBV6-4 TGTGCCAGCAGTGACTCTTGGACAGGGTCCGTCGGGGAGCTGTTTTTT CASSDSWTGSVGELFF
TRBJ1-2 TRBD1 NA TRBV28 TGTGCCAGCAGTCCCCGGGACAGGGAGGCCTGGCGAGGCTACACCTTC CASSPRDREAWRGYTF
TRBJ1-2 NA NA TRBV11-2 TGTGCCAGCAGCCCGGGGGGTAACTATGGCTACACCTTC CASSPGGNYGYTF
TRBJ1-2 TRBD1 NA TRBV6-4 TGTGCCAGCAGTTTACTACAGGGGAACAAACATGGCTACACCTTC CASSLLQGNKHGYTF
TRBJ1-1 NA NA TRBV7-2 TGTGCCAGCACGACAGGTCAGAACACTGAAGCTTTCTTT CASTTGQNTEAFF
TRBJ2-1 TRBD1 NA TRBV11-1 TGTGCCAGCACCGGACAGGTCAATGAGCAGTTCTTC CASTGQVNEQFF
TRBJ2-3 TRBD1 NA TRBV6-5 TGTGCCAGCAGCTCAGGGGGATCTAGCACAGATACGCAGTATTTT CASSSGGSSTDTQYF
TRBJ2-1 NA NA TRBV7-9 TGTGCCAGCAGCTTCGGGACATACAATGAGCAGTTCTTC CASSFGTYNEQFF
TRBJ2-3 TRBD2 NA TRBV5-1 TGCGCCAGCAGCTCACCCTGGACTAGCGGGCGCACAGATACGCAGTATTTT CASSSPWTSGRTDTQYF
TRBJ2-3 NA NA TRBV9 TGTGCCAGCAGCGCCGGGACAACAAGCACAGATACGCAGTATTTT CASSAGTTSTDTQYF
TRBJ2-2 NA NA TRBV2 TGTGCCAGTGGCGACAGTAACACCGGGGAGCTGTTTTTT CASGDSNTGELFF